This T cell receptor beta chain was recovered during a study of PD-L1 blockade in urothelial cancer. TCRdb's table, derived via immunoSEQ multiplex PCR, lists solely in-frame clones and lacks some. The data show 75,000 to 95,000 clones, 90% seen once. This CDR3 is 12 amino acids long. Trimming took off 5 bases at V and 6 bases at J, with 11 bases between the two ends. Germline assignment: CDR1 SGHTA and CDR2 FQGNSA. V is TRBV7-2 and J is TRBJ2-7; weak D call: TRBD1 (5 bases). The clonotype originates from a man aged 55-75 years with urothelial cancer. The sample was PBMCs, taken around atezolizumab (anti-PD-L1) treatment. The CDR3 region is CASSPGFVEQYF. The CDR3 region has the DNA TGTGCCAGCAGCCCAGGGTTTGTCGAGCAGTACTTC.